This section outlines one T cell receptor (beta chain) sequence together with its context. The same CDR3 is also encoded by other DNA sequences in this sample. The data were taken from a study of shared clonotypes between healthy human individuals. Trimming removed 1 base from V and 1 base from J, with 4 bases in between. Germline V CDR1 and CDR2: MGHRA, YSYEKL. CDR3 length equals 13 residues. Sequenced by immunoSEQ multiplex PCR; TCRdb stores in-frame clones only, minus some. The sample includes some 2,400,000 clones, approximately 94% of them seen just once. Sequenced: naive CD4+ T cells sorted from blood. Subset meaning: CD45RA+ positively selected. V and J are TRBV4-1 and TRBJ1-1; no clear D. This TCR was recovered from a man between 18 and 35 years old in good health. Here the CDR3 reads CASSQAGNTEAFF. The CDR3 bases are TGCGCCAGCAGCCAAGCAGGGAACACTGAAGCTTTCTTT.